This TCR beta chain was sequenced for a study of cytomegalovirus exposure and HLA in healthy donors. Germline V gene lookup returns CDR1 SGHAT and CDR2 FQNNGV. This CDR3 region has 12 residues. V shed 5 bases and J shed 7 bases, with 9 bases lying between them. Findings and limits, study-wide: When presence/absence was analysed, sequencing depth was taken to be roughly uniform across donors. A link between a missense DCLRE1C variant and TCR beta V- and J-gene trimming emerged from a later analysis. Beyond CMV serostatus, there was no information to go on about immune exposure. High specificity and sensitivity for cytomegalovirus status were reported for the classifier.

13 Jbeta primers and 60 Vbeta primers were used for the PCR. This table comes from immunoSEQ multiplex PCR, and its TCRdb copy is limited to in-frame clones, with some not included. Of roughly 230,000 clones listed, about 77% are singletons. Note on this clone: Its target is unknown.

Sequencing was done on a sample of PBMCs. The V gene is TRBV11-2, the J gene TRBJ1-5, with D possibly TRBD1 on 6 matching bases. This TCR was sampled from a boy under 18 in good health and CMV-seronegative. CDR3: CASSQTGQPQHF. The DNA of the CDR3 is TGTGCCAGCAGCCAGACAGGCCAGCCCCAGCATTTT. The variable domain in full, completed from reference TRBV11-2 and TRBJ1-5, reads EAGVAQSPRYKIIEKRQSVAFWCNPISGHATLYWYQQILGQGPKLLIQFQNNGVVDDSQLPKDRFSAERLKGVDSTLKIQPAKLEDSAVYLCASSQTGQPQHFGDGTRLSIL.